This T cell receptor beta chain was recorded in a study of neurological immune-mediated disorders. The study, taken as a whole, reports: The level of TCR clonal expansion was highest in patients with HTLV-1-associated myelopathy and lowest in multiple sclerosis, where it fell below the level seen in healthy controls.

This clonotype was found many times. Its antigen is not identified. Germline V gene sequence: CDR1 MNHEY, CDR2 SMNVEV (reference sequence). This CDR3 comprises 14 residues. Trimming stripped 8 bases from V and 3 bases from J, with 16 bases between. Synthesis of cDNA was performed by 5'RACE using 10-nucleotide random UMIs. TCRdb fed the 5' RACE reads into MiXCR, producing one record per CDR3 protein. The data show over 55,000 distinct CDR3 sequences, 10% to 13% seen once. Specified time point: longitudinal time-point 1 (baseline). The clonotype comes from a man younger than 40 in good health. The chain joins TRBV27 to TRBJ1-2; no reliable D call. Sequenced: PBMCs. The chain's CDR3 is CASRGIEWHYGYTF. The CDR3 DNA is TGTGCCAGCCGCGGGATAGAATGGCACTATGGCTACACCTTC.